This T cell receptor beta chain was documented in a study of beta chain features in type 1 diabetes. The CDR3 has 15 residues. From germline, CDR1 is SEHNR and CDR2 FQNEAQ (reference sequence). The trim removed 4 bases at V and 6 bases at J, leaving 6 bases unmatched. Expressed TCRB transcripts were sequenced, since all the RNA that had been isolated was reverse transcribed. Clones were read by immunoSEQ multiplex PCR, and TCRdb kept only the in-frame ones, dropping some. The sample consists of about 360,000 clones, roughly 12% of them appearing once. General study results and limits: TCRB rearrangement may or may not be influenced by HLA type; here this remained unresolved. For type 1 diabetes patients, VDJ junctions showed fewer insertions and more deletions.

In this sample, this clone turned up a few times. Its antigen is as yet unknown. This sequence originates from a man between 18 and 29 years old in good health. The gene calls are TRBV7-9 and TRBJ2-7, with 13 bases that match TRBD2. The source material was naive CD4+ T cells from blood. CDR3 residues: CASSYGTSGAGEQYF. The CDR3 coding sequence is TGTGCCAGCAGCTACGGGACTAGCGGGGCGGGCGAGCAGTACTTC.